This T cell receptor beta chain was sequenced for a study of type 1 regulatory T cells. Study details: T-allo10 is a Tr1-enriched, alloantigen-specific CD4 T cell product made in vitro.

As to this clonotype: The antigen remains unidentified.

From the reads, TCRdb called clonotypes with MiXCR, one entry per CDR3 protein. The sample records 20,000 to 25,000 distinct CDR3 sequences, around 47% being singletons. This receptor was obtained from a human donor in good health. Sequences were obtained from cultured T cells, either the whole culture or a sorted T cell fraction (not recorded which).

The CDR3 here is CASRRTGGGHNEQFF. The CDR3 DNA is TGTGCCAGCAGGAGAACAGGGGGCGGCCACAATGAGCAGTTCTTC. The chain recombines TRBV12-3 or TRBV12-4 with TRBJ2-1; 9 bases are a match to TRBD1. The CDR3 has 15 residues. V trimming: 6 bases; J trimming: 5 bases; junction bases outside the gene matches: 8.